These 9 T cell receptor beta chains were sequenced from one sample in a study of molecular identifiers for immune sequencing clone quantification (dated by TCRdb to the late 2010s). To prepare the library, PCR was applied. The sequencing machine was an Illumina HiSeq 4000. TCRdb reworked the public reads: Q25 trimming with fastp, MiXCR clone assembly, productive beta chains retained. CDR3 protein duplicates are merged, each entry listing the most common genes and DNA. Present in this sample are about 640,000 distinct CDR3 sequences, just under 20% of which were seen just once. In total, the top ten clones hold 0.75% to 0.95% of the sample. Sequenced input: naive CD8+ T cells from blood, with Jurkat cell RNA spiked in. The cell subset or site label on this specimen signifies: FACS-sorted CD8+CD4-CCR7+CD45RA+ naive T cells. The receptors shown here come from a human donor in good health. Some libraries in this study had Jurkat cell RNA spiked in.

Comment on this clonotype: Relative to the germline gene, one junction end is altered; a read error may explain this. This chain connects TRBV7-3 to TRBJ2-5; 9 nucleotides match TRBD2. CDR3 length: 18 residues. Germline CDR1 SGHTA, CDR2 FQGTGA. The CDR3 DNA follows: TGTGCCAGCAGCTTAATATTCAGCGGGAGGCCCCGACAAGAGAACCAGTACTTC. Its protein product is CASSLIFSGRPRQENQYF.

This clonotype was recorded a few times. This rearrangement joins TRBV30 to TRBJ1-6; D is uncertain. The CDR3 has 13 amino acids. Germline assignment: CDR1 GTSNPN and CDR2 SVGIG (reference sequence). Trimming removed 3 bases from V and 7 bases from J, with 10 bases in between. Written as DNA, the CDR3 is TGTGCCTGGAGCCCAGGTTGGAATTCACCCCTCCACTTT. It encodes CAWSPGWNSPLHF.

This clonotype came up many times. The chain couples TRBV5-5 to TRBJ1-3; perhaps TRBD1 as D (6 bases). The CDR3 consists of 15 residues. CDR1 SGHKS and CDR2 YYEKEE come from the germline V gene (reference sequence). V was trimmed by 2 bases and J by 4 bases, leaving 13 bases between them. CDR3 nucleotides: TGTGCCAGCAGCTTCCCAAAACAGGGAGGAAACACCATATATTTT. Translated, it gives CASSFPKQGGNTIYF. Full variable domain (outside the CDR3, taken from reference TRBV5-5 and TRBJ1-3): DAGVTQSPTHLIKTRGQQVTLRCSPISGHKSVSWYQQVLGQGPQFIFQYYEKEERGRGNFPDRFSARQFPNYSSELNVNALLLGDSALYLCASSFPKQGGNTIYFGEGSWLTVV.

This clonotype was recorded at least ten times. The chain carries TRBV4-3 and TRBJ2-7, with 7 bases matching TRBD1. Unmatched junction bases numbered 5, after V lost 0 bases and J lost 3 bases. The CDR3 contains 15 residues. Germline values: CDR1 LGHNA, CDR2 YSLEER. In DNA form, the CDR3 reads TGCGCCAGCAGCCAAGACCGAGGGGGCAACTACGAGCAGTACTTC. Translated: CASSQDRGGNYEQYF.

At least ten counts were recorded for this clonotype. This sequence joins TRBV11-2 and TRBJ2-5; D uncertain. Germline lookup yields CDR1 SGHAT and CDR2 FQNNGV. This CDR3 is 12 amino acids long. V was trimmed by 11 bases and J by 3 bases, leaving 13 bases between them. The CDR3 is CADSSLEETQYF. Written as DNA, the CDR3 is TGTGCCGACTCTAGTTTGGAAGAGACCCAGTACTTC.

This clonotype was observed at least ten times. The rearrangement joins TRBV2 to TRBJ1-1; TRBD1 agrees at 9 bases. Germline trimming cut 3 bases from V and 4 bases from J; bases unmatched to any gene: 6. Germline V gene lookup returns CDR1 SNHLY and CDR2 FYNNEI. The CDR3 sequence is 15 residues long. CDR3 DNA: TGTGCCAGCAGTGACAACAGGGGGCCTGGCACTGAAGCTTTCTTT. Translated: CASSDNRGPGTEAFF. Together with reference TRBV2 and TRBJ1-1, the CDR3 gives the full variable domain: EPEVTQTPSHQVTQMGQEVILRCVPISNHLYFYWYRQILGQKVEFLVSFYNNEISEKSEIFDDQFSVERPDGSNFTLKIRSTKLEDSAMYFCASSDNRGPGTEAFFGQGTRLTVV.

The rearrangement links TRBV27 to TRBJ2-3, with TRBD1 matching over 9 bases. CDR1 MNHEY and CDR2 SMNVEV come from the germline V gene (reference sequence). J was trimmed by 5 bases and V by 2 bases; bases with no gene match: 5. The CDR3 spans 15 residues. The CDR3 reads CASSLRQGEEDTQYF. The CDR3 nucleotides are TGTGCCAGCAGTTTACGACAGGGGGAGGAAGATACGCAGTATTTT.

This clonotype was observed at least ten times. This CDR3 is CSVEGVAGHYEQYF. CDR3 nucleotides: TGCAGCGTTGAGGGGGTAGCGGGCCACTACGAGCAGTACTTC. V usage is TRBV29-1 and J usage is TRBJ2-7; 7 bases line up with TRBD2. The CDR3 totals 14 residues. With V trimmed by 3 bases and J by 3 bases, 8 bases remained unmatched. CDR1 SQVTM and CDR2 ANQGSEA come from the germline V gene.

This clonotype was picked up many times. This chain uses TRBV10-2 with TRBJ2-5; D is undetermined. V lost 0 bases to trimming and J lost 5 bases, with 1 base between them. The germline gives CDR1 WSHSY, CDR2 SAAADI. The CDR3 is 11 amino acids. The CDR3 region is CASSESETQYF. DNA for the CDR3: TGCGCCAGCAGTGAGTCTGAGACCCAGTACTTC.